Described below is a single TCR beta chain sequence and its context. Assignment of participants to cohorts was predicated upon participant-reported clinical history. People in the exposed group encountered a COVID-19 case within 2 weeks before entering the study. TCRdb's copy holds only in-frame clones and misses some; the assay was immunoSEQ multiplex PCR. This sample yields about 270,000 clones, of which around 90% are seen a single time; roughly 2.9% belongs to the top ten. The data derive from a study of blood T cell repertoires in COVID-19. Study-wide context: Acute and convalescent COVID-19 specimens originated in the United States, Italy and Spain.

The CDR3 is 17 amino acids. With 4 bases removed from V and 5 bases from J, the gap between germline ends came to 20 bases. The germline V gene encodes CDR1 KGHDR and CDR2 SFDVKD. The receptor comes from a man aged 40-50 years who had been exposed to COVID-19. V usage is TRBV24-1 and J usage is TRBJ1-5; D is possibly TRBD1 (6 bases). The sequenced sample consisted of PBMCs or T cells enriched from blood (not recorded which). The CDR3 loop reads CATSEGARGSIHQPQHF. The CDR3 bases are TGTGCCACCAGTGAAGGCGCGAGGGGGTCCATCCATCAGCCCCAGCATTTT.